The source of this T cell receptor (beta chain) is a study of OX40 agonist ivuxolimab in advanced cancers. Looking at the study overall: An anti-OX40 (CD134) antibody with agonistic activity, ivuxolimab, was administered to patients. Study-level points and caveats: Dosing at 0.1 to 3.0 mg/kg was accompanied by clonal expansion of CD4+ and CD8+ blood T cells by week 6. Some nonresponders also had low normalized T-cell clonal expansion.

Generated by immunoSEQ multiplex PCR, the TCRdb table keeps only in-frame clones and is missing some. Here the sample spans 85,000 to 100,000 clones, about 92% being singletons. This clone was detected only once. Its matching antigen is unknown. The specimen was CD4+ or CD8+ T cells sorted from blood, collected in a trial of the OX40 agonist ivuxolimab. The clonotype was recovered from an adult with an advanced solid tumor such as melanoma, head and neck, liver or kidney cancer.

CDR3 loop: CASSQVLSGSWDTQYF. In DNA form, the CDR3 reads TGTGCCAGCAGCCAAGTCCTTAGCGGGAGCTGGGATACGCAGTATTTT. The chain couples TRBV4-2 to TRBJ2-3; 9 bases are a match to TRBD2. With V trimmed by 1 base and J by 6 bases, 8 bases remained unmatched. Germline CDR1 is LGHNA and CDR2 is YNFKEQ. This CDR3 region has 16 residues.